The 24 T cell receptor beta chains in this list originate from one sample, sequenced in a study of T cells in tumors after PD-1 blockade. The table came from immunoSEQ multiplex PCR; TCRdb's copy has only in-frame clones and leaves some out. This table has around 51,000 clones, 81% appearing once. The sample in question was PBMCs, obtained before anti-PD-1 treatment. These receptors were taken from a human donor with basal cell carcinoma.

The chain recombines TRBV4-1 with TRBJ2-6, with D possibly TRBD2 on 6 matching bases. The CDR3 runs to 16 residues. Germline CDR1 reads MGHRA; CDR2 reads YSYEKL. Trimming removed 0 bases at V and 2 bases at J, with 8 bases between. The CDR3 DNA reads TGCGCCAGCAGCCAAGATTGGGGGGCTGGGGCCAACGTCCTGACTTTC. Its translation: CASSQDWGAGANVLTF.

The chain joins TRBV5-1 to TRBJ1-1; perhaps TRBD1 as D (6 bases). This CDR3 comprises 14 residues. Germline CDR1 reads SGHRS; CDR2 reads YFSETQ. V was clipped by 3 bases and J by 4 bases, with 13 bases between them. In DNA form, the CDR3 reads TGCGCCAGCAGCTGGGAGGGGGGAGGCACTGAAGCTTTCTTT. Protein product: CASSWEGGGTEAFF.

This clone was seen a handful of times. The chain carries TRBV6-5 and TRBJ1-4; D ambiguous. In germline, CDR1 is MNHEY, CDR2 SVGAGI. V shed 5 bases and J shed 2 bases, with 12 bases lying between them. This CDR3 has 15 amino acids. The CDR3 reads CASSHDRATNEKLFF. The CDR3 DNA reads TGTGCCAGCAGTCATGACCGGGCGACTAATGAAAAACTGTTTTTT.

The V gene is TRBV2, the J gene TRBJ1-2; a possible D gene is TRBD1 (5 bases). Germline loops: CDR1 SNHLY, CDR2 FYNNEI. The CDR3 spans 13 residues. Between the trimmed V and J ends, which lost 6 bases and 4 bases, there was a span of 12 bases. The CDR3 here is CASRKGLSYGYTF. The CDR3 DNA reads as TGTGCCAGCAGAAAGGGGTTAAGCTATGGCTACACCTTC.

The CDR3 nucleotides read TGTGCCAGCAGTTACAACAGACAGGGGTTAAATGGCTACACCTTC. It specifies CASSYNRQGLNGYTF. The V gene is TRBV6-5, the J gene TRBJ1-2; 8 nucleotides agree with TRBD1. J was trimmed by 6 bases and V by 2 bases; bases with no gene match: 8. Germline V gene lookup returns CDR1 MNHEY and CDR2 SVGAGI. This CDR3 is 15 amino acids long.

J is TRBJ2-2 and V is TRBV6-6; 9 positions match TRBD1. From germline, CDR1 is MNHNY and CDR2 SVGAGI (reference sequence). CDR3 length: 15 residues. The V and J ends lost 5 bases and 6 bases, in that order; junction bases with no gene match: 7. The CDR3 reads CASSRLQGAAGELFF. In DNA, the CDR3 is TGTGCCAGCAGTCGACTACAGGGGGCGGCCGGGGAGCTGTTTTTT.

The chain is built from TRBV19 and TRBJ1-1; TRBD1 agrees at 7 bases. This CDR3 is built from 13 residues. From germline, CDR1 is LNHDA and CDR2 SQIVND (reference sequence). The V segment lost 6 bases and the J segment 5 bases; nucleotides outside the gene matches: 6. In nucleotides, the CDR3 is TGTGCCAGTAGGGGGACAGTTTGGACTGAAGCTTTCTTT. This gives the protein CASRGTVWTEAFF. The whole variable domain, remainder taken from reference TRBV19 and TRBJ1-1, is DGGITQSPKYLFRKEGQNVTLSCEQNLNHDAMYWYRQDPGQGLRLIYYSQIVNDFQKGDIAEGYSVSREKKESFPLTVTSAQKNPTAFYLCASRGTVWTEAFFGQGTRLTVV.

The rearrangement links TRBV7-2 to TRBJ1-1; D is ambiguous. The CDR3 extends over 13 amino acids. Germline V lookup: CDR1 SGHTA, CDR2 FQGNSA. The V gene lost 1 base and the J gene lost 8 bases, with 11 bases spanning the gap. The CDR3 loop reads CASSLDPTREAFF. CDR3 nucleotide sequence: TGTGCCAGCAGCTTAGATCCGACGAGAGAAGCTTTCTTT.

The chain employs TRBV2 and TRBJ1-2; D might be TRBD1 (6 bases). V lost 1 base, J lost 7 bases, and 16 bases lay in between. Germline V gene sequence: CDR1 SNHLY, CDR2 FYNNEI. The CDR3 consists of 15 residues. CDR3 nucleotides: TGTGCCAGCAGTGAAGTGGGAGGGGGAGCGCTTGGCTACACCTTC. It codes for CASSEVGGGALGYTF. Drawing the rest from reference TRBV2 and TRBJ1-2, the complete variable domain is EPEVTQTPSHQVTQMGQEVILRCVPISNHLYFYWYRQILGQKVEFLVSFYNNEISEKSEIFDDQFSVERPDGSNFTLKIRSTKLEDSAMYFCASSEVGGGALGYTFGSGTRLTVV.

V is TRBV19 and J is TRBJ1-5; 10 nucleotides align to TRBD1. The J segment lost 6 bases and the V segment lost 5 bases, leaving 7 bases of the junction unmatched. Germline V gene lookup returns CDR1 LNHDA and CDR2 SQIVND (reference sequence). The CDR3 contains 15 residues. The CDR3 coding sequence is TGTGCCAGTAGTGCGGGACAGGGGCAAAGTCAGCCCCAGCATTTT. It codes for CASSAGQGQSQPQHF.

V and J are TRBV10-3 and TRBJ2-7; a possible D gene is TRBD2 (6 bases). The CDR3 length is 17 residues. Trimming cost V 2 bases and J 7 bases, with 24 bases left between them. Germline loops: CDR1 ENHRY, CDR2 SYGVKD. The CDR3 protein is CAISERPPGLDAGEQYF. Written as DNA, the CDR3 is TGTGCCATCAGTGAGCGGCCACCGGGACTGGATGCAGGGGAGCAGTACTTC.

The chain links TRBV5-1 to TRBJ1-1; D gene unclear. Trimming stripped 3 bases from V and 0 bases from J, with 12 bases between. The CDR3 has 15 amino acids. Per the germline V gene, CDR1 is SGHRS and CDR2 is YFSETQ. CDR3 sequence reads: CASSSLETMNTEAFF. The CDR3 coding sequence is TGCGCCAGCAGCTCTCTGGAGACTATGAACACTGAAGCTTTCTTT.

The CDR3 sequence is CASSPGRQGLTGELFF. CDR3 nucleotides: TGTGCCAGCAGCCCAGGAAGACAGGGTTTGACCGGGGAGCTGTTTTTT. This chain uses TRBV7-9 with TRBJ2-2, with TRBD1 matching over 7 bases. Trimming cost V 5 bases and J 5 bases; bases outside gene matches: 11. Germline-derived CDR1 and CDR2 are SEHNR and FQNEAQ (reference sequence). The CDR3 extends over 16 amino acids. Variable domain in full (rest from reference TRBV7-9 and TRBJ2-2): DTGVSQNPRHKITKRGQNVTFRCDPISEHNRLYWYRQTLGQGPEFLTYFQNEAQLEKSRLLSDRFSAERPKGSFSTLEIQRTEQGDSAMYLCASSPGRQGLTGELFFGEGSRLTVL.

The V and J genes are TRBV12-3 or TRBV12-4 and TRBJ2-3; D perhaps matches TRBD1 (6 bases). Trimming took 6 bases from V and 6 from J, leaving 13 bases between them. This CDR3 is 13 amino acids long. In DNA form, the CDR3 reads TGTGCCAGCAGCCAAAAGACAGGCGATACGCAGTATTTT. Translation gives CASSQKTGDTQYF.

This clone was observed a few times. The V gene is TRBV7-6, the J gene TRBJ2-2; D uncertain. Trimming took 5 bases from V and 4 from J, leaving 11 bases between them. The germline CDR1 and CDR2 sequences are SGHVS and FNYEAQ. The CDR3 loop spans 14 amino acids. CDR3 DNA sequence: TGTGCCAGCAGCGCGCGCTATGTCACCGGGGAGCTGTTTTTT. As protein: CASSARYVTGELFF.

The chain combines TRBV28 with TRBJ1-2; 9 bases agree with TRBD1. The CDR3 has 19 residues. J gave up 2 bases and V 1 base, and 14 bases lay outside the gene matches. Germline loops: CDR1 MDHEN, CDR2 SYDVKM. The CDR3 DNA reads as TGTGCCAGCAGTTTATCGACCCAATTCTCGACAGGGGGAAACTATGGCTACACCTTC. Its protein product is CASSLSTQFSTGGNYGYTF.

The CDR3 nucleotides are TGTGCCAGTAGTCTCAGACGAACTGGGACCAAAGAGACCCAGTACTTC. Amino acid sequence: CASSLRRTGTKETQYF. J is TRBJ2-5 and V is TRBV19, with D possibly called TRBD1 or TRBD2 (5 bases each). Looked up from germline, CDR1 is LNHDA and CDR2 is SQIVND (reference sequence). This CDR3 contains 16 residues. The V end was cut by 5 bases, the J end by 3 bases, with 19 bases between.

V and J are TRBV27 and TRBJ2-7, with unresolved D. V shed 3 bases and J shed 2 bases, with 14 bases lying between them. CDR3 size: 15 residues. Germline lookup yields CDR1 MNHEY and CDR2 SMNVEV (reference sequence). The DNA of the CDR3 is TGTGCCAGCAGTTTGGGTGGCAGTCAGCCCTACGAGCAGTACTTC. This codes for CASSLGGSQPYEQYF.

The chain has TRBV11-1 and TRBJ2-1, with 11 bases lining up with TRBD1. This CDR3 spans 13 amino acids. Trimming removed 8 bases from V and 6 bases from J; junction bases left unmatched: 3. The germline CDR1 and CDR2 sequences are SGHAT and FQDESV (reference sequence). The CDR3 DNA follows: TGTGCCAGCTTGGGACAGGGGGGCAATGAGCAGTTCTTC. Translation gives CASLGQGGNEQFF.

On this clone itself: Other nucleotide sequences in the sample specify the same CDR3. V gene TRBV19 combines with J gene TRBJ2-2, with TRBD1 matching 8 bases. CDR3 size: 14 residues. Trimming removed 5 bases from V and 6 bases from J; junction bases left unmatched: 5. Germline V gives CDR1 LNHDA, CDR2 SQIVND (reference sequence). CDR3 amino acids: CASSGTGGSGELFF. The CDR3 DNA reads TGTGCCAGTAGTGGAACAGGGGGTTCCGGGGAGCTGTTTTTT. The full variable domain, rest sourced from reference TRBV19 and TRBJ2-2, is DGGITQSPKYLFRKEGQNVTLSCEQNLNHDAMYWYRQDPGQGLRLIYYSQIVNDFQKGDIAEGYSVSREKKESFPLTVTSAQKNPTAFYLCASSGTGGSGELFFGEGSRLTVL.

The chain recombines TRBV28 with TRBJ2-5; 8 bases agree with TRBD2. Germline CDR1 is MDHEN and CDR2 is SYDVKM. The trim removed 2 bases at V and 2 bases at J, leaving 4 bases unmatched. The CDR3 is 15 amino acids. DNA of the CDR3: TGTGCCAGCAGTTTACGGCGGGGGGCTCAAGAGACCCAGTACTTC. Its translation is CASSLRRGAQETQYF.

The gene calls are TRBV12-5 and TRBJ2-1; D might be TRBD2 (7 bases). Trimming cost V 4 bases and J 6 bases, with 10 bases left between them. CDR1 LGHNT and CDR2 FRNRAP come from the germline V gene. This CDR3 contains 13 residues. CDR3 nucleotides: TGTGCTAGTGGTTGGAGGGGGGGCAATGAGCAGTTCTTC. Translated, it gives CASGWRGGNEQFF.

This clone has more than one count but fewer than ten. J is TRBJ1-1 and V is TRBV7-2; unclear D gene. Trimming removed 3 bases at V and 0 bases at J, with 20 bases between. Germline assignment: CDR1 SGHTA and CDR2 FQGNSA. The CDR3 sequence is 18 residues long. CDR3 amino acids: CASSLPGGSTYLNTEAFF. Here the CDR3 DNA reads TGTGCCAGCAGCTTGCCGGGAGGGTCTACCTATCTGAACACTGAAGCTTTCTTT.

The DNA for the CDR3 is TGTGCCAGCAGCTTAGTTCGGGACCCCGGAGGGGGCTACACCTTC. This sequence encodes CASSLVRDPGGGYTF. The chain recombines TRBV7-8 with TRBJ1-2; D might be TRBD1 (5 bases). Germline CDR1 is SGHVS and CDR2 is FQNEAQ. CDR3 size: 15 residues. V lost 1 base to trimming and J lost 8 bases, with 17 bases between them.